This TCR beta chain was retrieved from a study of cytomegalovirus exposure and HLA in healthy donors. Study results and limitations: As a later analysis showed, a missense DCLRE1C variant was linked to trimming of TCR beta V- and J-genes. Evidence from a later analysis indicated that most CMV-associated TCR beta chains looked HLA-restricted.

The PCR made use of 60 Vbeta and 13 Jbeta primers. Sequencing was performed with immunoSEQ multiplex PCR; in TCRdb, only in-frame clones are kept and a portion is missing. Its table lists roughly 190,000 clones. Points on this clone: No antigen is known for it.

The CDR3 length is 16 residues. Germline V lookup: CDR1 SGHTA, CDR2 FQGTGA. The J segment lost 1 base and the V segment lost 4 bases, leaving 4 bases of the junction unmatched. This sequence originates from a woman under 30 in good health and CMV-seropositive. The specimen was PBMCs. The chain is built from TRBV7-3 and TRBJ2-1; 10 bases agree with TRBD2. The CDR3 loop reads CASSSSGGGSYNEQFF. CDR3 sequence (DNA): TGTGCCAGCAGCTCTAGCGGGGGAGGGTCCTACAATGAGCAGTTCTTC.